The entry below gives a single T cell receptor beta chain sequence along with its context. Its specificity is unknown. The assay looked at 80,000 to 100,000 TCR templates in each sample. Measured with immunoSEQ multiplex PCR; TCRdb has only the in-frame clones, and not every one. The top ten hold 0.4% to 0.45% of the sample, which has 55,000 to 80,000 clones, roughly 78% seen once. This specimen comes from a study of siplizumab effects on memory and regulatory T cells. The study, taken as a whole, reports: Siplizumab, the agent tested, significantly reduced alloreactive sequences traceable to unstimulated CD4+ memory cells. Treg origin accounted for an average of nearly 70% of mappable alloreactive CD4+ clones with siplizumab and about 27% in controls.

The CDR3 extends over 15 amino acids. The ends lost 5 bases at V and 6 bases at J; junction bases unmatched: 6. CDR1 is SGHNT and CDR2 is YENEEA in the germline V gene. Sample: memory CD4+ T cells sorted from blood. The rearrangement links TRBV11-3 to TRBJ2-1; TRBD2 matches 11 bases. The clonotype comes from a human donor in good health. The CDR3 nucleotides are TGTGCCAGCAGCCCCATAGCGGGGGGGCGCAATGAGCAGTTCTTC. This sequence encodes CASSPIAGGRNEQFF.